What follows describes a single T cell receptor (beta chain). The antigen is unknown. There are 19 residues in the CDR3. Trimming took off 5 bases at V and 1 base at J, with 26 bases between the two ends. The data derive from a study of T-cell reconstitution after alpha-beta-depleted transplantation in children. A library of TCRbeta sequences, prepared with unique molecular identifiers, was generated. A single record per CDR3 protein comes from TCRdb applying MiXCR to the PCR reads. The sample has about 580,000 distinct CDR3 sequences; more than 20% are singletons. Study-level findings and limits: Surviving recipient T cells and thymic progenitors accounted for the high day-60 TCRbeta diversity observed in some patients. Reportedly, alpha-beta T cells present about two months post-transplant originated from several hundred expanded clones of graft origin. Newly made T cells mostly supplied T-cell counts and diversity one year after transplant.

The sample in question was PBMCs, mostly from graft donor cells, obtained 360 days after TCRalphabeta/CD19-depleted stem cell transplant. This TCR was recovered from a boy younger than two who had a stem cell transplant for acute myeloid leukemia, so the T cells may come from the graft donor. The chain couples TRBV7-1 to TRBJ1-1; D is unclear. TRBV7-1 is treated as an ORF (open reading frame) with a function not yet certain. The CDR3 DNA reads TGTGCCAGCAGCCTCTCCCCAGCGGGAGCTCTAAGAACGAACACTGAAGCTTTCTTT. Its translation: CASSLSPAGALRTNTEAFF.